This TCR beta chain was sequenced for a study of read filtering for tumor transcriptome and immune sequencing. Study results and caveats: The CD138-negative fraction was mixed bone marrow immune cells, not pure T cells.

This library used 300 to 500 ng RNA and molecular barcoded adaptors spanning alpha/delta and beta/gamma chains. One entry per CDR3 protein results from TCRdb running MiXCR on the reads. The data show 35,000 to 55,000 distinct CDR3 sequences, 9.5% to 15% seen once. At least ten counts were recorded for this clonotype. Antigen specificity is unknown. Trimming took off 0 bases at V and 0 bases at J, with 10 bases between the two ends. The CDR3 sequence is 16 residues long. CDR1 and CDR2 from the germline V gene are SGHRS and YFSETQ. The rearrangement uses TRBV5-1 and TRBJ2-1; D not certain. The sequencing sample was made of a population of CD138-negative cells sorted from bone marrow. This receptor was identified in a donor over 35 with multiple myeloma. The CDR3 here is CASSLVPPSSYNEQFF. In DNA, the CDR3 is TGCGCCAGCAGCTTGGTCCCCCCGAGCTCCTACAATGAGCAGTTCTTC.